This T cell receptor beta chain was captured by sequencing in a study of T cell responses to AZD1222 COVID-19 vaccine (TCRdb year 2021). Notes on the research overall: A total of 230 to 250 trial participants underwent TCR sequencing, of whom 207 received two doses of AZD1222 and about 26 received two doses of the MenACWY control vaccine. Trial participants were enrolled into age subgroups of 18-55, 56-69 and 70-plus years, which contained around 150, 29 and 61 TCR-sequenced participants, respectively.

The CDR3 spans 15 residues, from the cysteine through the phenylalanine. The only DNA kept is the CDR3, 45 bases in frame from the first base. Between the V and J ends, shortened by 3 bases and 1 base respectively, the junction contains 13 bases. CDR1 and CDR2, looked up from the germline V gene, are MNHNS and SASEGT. This sample's time point label indicates: about 28 days (+/-7) after the second vaccine dose. This specimen's treatment or condition label, per the study, means: meningococcal conjugate vaccine given as trial control. Samples from vaccinated people were obtained from the UK trials COV001 and COV002, which included a single-blind randomized controlled phase 2/3 trial of AZD1222 (ChAdOx1 nCoV-19) in healthy adults. For TCRbeta chain sequencing, PBMC samples were collected from trial participants at day 0 and at day 28 after the second dose. The CDR3 regions of human TCRbeta chains were analyzed by immunosequencing. Concerning the study's data processing: Repertoire TCRs were matched against a reference library of SARS-CoV-2-specific TCRs generated with the MIRA antigen-specificity platform. Breadth was defined as the fraction of unique TCRs that were SARS-CoV-2-associated. Depth was defined as the fraction of total T cells that were SARS-CoV-2-associated. Each spike-specific TCR was assigned to its reactive spike region and to a CD4 or CD8 class using the MIRA data. Log10-transformed breadth and depth values were compared by one-way ANOVA with Sidak's multiple comparisons tests. This is the immuneACCESS table as TCRdb keeps it, with only in-frame sequences that have V and J called. A part of the clones is gone; compared with another copy, unresolved V genes explain less than half, and the rest is unexplained. V and J calls and clone size are those listed in that table; D and trimming were worked out from the DNA. Across this sample there are approximately 64,000 clones, with over 80% seen only once. Of the sample, roughly 6.3% falls within the top ten clones.

Beyond this particular receptor, the publication reports: The vaccine-associated CD4 TCRs covered the entire spike protein, and the dominant responses fell in regions 160-218 and 743-854. Spike-specific TCR breadth and depth rose significantly after two AZD1222 doses compared with day 0 and with MenACWY recipients. Because no day 14 peak-response samples were available, repertoires were characterized only after the peak T cell response. Only six AZD1222 recipients were SARS-CoV-2 seropositive at baseline, limiting conclusions about previously exposed vaccinees. The 56-69-year group was small, and its depth increase did not reach significance, likely because of low power. Participants were mostly white British, with more females than males. The authors suggested clonal diversity may have been underestimated. Reportedly, close to half of the unique spike-specific TCRs recognized epitopes lying outside the regions that are mutated in the B.1.351 and B.1.1.7 variants.

On this clone itself: Its antigen is currently not known. No qualities accompany the bases; no much larger clone lies one base away.

The chain uses TRBV6-1 and TRBJ2-7, with a tentative D call of TRBD1 or TRBD2, each matching 5 bases. This material consisted of peripheral blood, taken 28 days after the second dose of the MenACWY control vaccine. The clonotype was recovered from an adult who received the MenACWY meningococcal vaccine as a control. The DNA sequence follows: TGTGCCAGCAGTGAGGGGACGGCAAAGTCCTACGAGCAGTACTTC. This encodes CASSEGTAKSYEQYF.